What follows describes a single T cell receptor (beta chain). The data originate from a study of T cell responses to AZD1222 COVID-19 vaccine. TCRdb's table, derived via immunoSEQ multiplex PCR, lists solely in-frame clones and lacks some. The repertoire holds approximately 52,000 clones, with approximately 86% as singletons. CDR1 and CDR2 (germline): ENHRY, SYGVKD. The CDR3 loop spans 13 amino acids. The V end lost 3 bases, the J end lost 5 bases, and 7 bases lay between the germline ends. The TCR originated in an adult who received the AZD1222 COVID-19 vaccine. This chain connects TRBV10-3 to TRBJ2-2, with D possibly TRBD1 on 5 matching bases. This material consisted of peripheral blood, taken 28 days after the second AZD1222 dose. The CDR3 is CAISEKGTGELFF. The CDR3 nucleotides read TGTGCCATCAGTGAAAAGGGGACCGGGGAGCTGTTTTTT.